The T cell receptor beta chain described here comes from a study of OX40 agonist ivuxolimab in advanced cancers. V gave up 4 bases and J gave up 4 bases; unmatched junction bases: 8. CDR1 and CDR2 from the germline V gene are GTSNPN and SVGIG (reference sequence). The CDR3 runs 15 residues. Here immunoSEQ multiplex PCR was the method, and the copy in TCRdb shows in-frame clones only, minus some. This sample has about 86,000 clones, with around nine tenths found just once. This specimen was CD4+ or CD8+ T cells sorted from blood, taken in a trial of the OX40 agonist ivuxolimab. This chain joins TRBV30 and TRBJ2-3; 10 bases line up with TRBD1. This clonotype was obtained from an adult with an advanced solid tumor such as melanoma, head and neck, liver or kidney cancer. Here the CDR3 DNA reads TGTGCCTGGACCCCGGGACAGGGGTCTGCAGATACGCAGTATTTT. It yields the protein CAWTPGQGSADTQYF. Complete variable domain (other parts from reference TRBV30 and TRBJ2-3): SQTIHQWPATLVQPVGSPLSLECTVEGTSNPNLYWYRQAAGRGLQLLFYSVGIGQISSEVPQNLSASRPQDRQFILSSKKLLLSDSGFYLCAWTPGQGSADTQYFGPGTRLTVL.